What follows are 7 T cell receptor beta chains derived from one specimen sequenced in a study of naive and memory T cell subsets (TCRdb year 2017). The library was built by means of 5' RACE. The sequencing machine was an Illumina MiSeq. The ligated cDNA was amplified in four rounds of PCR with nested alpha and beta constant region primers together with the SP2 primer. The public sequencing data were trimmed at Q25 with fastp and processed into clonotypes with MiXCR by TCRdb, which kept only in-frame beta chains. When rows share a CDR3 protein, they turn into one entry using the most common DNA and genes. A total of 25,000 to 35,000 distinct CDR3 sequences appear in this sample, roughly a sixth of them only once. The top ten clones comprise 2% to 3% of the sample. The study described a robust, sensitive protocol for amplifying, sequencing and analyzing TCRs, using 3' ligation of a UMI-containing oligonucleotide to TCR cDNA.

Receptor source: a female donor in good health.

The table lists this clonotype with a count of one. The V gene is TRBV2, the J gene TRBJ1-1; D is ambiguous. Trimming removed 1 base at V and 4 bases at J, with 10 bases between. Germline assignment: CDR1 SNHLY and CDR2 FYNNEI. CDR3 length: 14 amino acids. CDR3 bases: TGTGCCAGCAGTGAAGTTGGGTTGGGCACTGAAGCTTTCTTT. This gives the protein CASSEVGLGTEAFF.

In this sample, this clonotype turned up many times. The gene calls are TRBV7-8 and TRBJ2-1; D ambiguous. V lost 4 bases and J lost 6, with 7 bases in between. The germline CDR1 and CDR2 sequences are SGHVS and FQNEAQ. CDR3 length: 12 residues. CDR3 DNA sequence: TGTGCCAGCAGCTCTAACCCCAATGAGCAGTTCTTC. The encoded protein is CASSSNPNEQFF.

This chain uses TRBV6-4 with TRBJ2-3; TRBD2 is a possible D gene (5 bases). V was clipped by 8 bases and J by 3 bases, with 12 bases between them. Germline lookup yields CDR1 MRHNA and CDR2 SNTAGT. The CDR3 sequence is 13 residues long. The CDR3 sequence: CASSLVATDTQYF. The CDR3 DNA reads TGTGCCAGCTCCCTTGTAGCGACAGATACGCAGTATTTT.

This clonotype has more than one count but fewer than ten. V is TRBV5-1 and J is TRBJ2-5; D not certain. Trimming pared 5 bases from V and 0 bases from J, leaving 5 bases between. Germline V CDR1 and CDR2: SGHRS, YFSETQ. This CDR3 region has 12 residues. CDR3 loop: CASREYQETQYF. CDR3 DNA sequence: TGCGCCAGCAGGGAGTACCAAGAGACCCAGTACTTC.

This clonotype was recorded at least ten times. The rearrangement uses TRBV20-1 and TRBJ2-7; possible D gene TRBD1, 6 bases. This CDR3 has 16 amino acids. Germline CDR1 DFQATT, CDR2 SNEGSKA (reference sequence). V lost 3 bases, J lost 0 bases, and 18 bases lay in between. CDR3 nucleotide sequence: TGCAGTGCTAGGGCTCCAGGGGTAGCCTCCTCCTACGAGCAGTACTTC. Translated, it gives CSARAPGVASSYEQYF.

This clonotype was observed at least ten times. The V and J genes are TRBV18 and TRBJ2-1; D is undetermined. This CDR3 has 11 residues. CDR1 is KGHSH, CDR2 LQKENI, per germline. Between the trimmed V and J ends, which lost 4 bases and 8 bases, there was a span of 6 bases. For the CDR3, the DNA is TGTGCCAGCTCACTGACGGATGAGCAGTTCTTC. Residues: CASSLTDEQFF.

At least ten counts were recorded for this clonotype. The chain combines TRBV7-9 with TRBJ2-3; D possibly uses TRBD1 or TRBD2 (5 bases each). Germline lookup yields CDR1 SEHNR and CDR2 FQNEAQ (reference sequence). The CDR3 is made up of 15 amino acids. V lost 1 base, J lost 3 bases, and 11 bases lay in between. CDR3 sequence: CASSLGWGRTDTQYF. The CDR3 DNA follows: TGTGCCAGCAGCTTAGGATGGGGACGGACAGATACGCAGTATTTT.